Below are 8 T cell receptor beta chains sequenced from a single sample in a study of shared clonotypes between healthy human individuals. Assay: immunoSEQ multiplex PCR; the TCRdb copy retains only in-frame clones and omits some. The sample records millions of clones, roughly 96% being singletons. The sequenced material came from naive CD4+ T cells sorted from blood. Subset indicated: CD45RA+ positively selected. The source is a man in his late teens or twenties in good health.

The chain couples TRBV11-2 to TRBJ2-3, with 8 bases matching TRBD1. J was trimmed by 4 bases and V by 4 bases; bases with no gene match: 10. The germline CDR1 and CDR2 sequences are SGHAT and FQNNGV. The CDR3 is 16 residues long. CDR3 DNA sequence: TGTGCCAGCAGCTGGAAGACAGGGGTGGGTGCAGATACGCAGTATTTT. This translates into CASSWKTGVGADTQYF.

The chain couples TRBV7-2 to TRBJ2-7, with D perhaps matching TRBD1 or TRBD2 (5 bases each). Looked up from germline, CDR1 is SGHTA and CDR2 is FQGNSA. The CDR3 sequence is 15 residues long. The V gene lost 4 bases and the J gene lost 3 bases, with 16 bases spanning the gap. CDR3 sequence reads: CASSWTRGPNYEQYF. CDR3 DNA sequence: TGTGCCAGCAGCTGGACTCGGGGACCCAACTACGAGCAGTACTTC. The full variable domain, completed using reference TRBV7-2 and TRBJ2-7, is GAGVSQSPSNKVTEKGKDVELRCDPISGHTALYWYRQSLGQGLEFLIYFQGNSAPDKSGLPSDRFSAERTGGSVSTLTIQRTQQEDSAVYLCASSWTRGPNYEQYFGPGTRLTVT.

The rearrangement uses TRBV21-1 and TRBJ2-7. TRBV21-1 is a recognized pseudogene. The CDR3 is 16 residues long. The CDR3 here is CASSKVDGYRWPEQYF. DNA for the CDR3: TGTGCCAGCAGCAAAGTCGACGGCTATAGATGGCCCGAGCAGTACTTC.

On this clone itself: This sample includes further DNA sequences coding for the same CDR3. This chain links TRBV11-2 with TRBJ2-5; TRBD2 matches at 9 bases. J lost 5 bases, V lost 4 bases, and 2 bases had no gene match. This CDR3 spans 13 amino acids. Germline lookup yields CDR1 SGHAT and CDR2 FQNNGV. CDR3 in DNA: TGTGCCAGCAGCTCGGGACTAGCTGAGACCCAGTACTTC. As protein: CASSSGLAETQYF.

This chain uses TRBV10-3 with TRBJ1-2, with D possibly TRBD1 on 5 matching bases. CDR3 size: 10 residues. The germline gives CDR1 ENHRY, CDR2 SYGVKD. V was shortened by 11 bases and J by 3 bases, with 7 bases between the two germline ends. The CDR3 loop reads CALGDYGYTF. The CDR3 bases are TGTGCCCTAGGGGACTATGGCTACACCTTC.

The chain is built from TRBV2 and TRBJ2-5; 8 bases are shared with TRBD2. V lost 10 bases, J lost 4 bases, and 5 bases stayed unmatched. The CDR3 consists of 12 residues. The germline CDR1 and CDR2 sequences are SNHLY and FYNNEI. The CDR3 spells CATAGVGETQYF. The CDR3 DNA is TGTGCCACAGCGGGAGTGGGAGAGACCCAGTACTTC.

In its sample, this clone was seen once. CDR3 nucleotides: TGCGCCAGCTCCGGGCTGGGGAACACTGAAGCTTTCTTT. Amino acid sequence: CASSGLGNTEAFF. The V call is TRBV4-1, the J call TRBJ1-1; D is unresolved. CDR3 length: 13 residues. V lost 8 bases, J lost 1 base, and 11 bases lay in between. Germline V gene sequence: CDR1 MGHRA, CDR2 YSYEKL.

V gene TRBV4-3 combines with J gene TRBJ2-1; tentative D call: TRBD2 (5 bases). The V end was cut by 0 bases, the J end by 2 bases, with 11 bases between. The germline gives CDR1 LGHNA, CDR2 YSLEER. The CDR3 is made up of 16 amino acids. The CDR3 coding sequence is TGCGCCAGCAGCCAAGAGGGCGGGCCCCCCTACAATGAGCAGTTCTTC. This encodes CASSQEGGPPYNEQFF.